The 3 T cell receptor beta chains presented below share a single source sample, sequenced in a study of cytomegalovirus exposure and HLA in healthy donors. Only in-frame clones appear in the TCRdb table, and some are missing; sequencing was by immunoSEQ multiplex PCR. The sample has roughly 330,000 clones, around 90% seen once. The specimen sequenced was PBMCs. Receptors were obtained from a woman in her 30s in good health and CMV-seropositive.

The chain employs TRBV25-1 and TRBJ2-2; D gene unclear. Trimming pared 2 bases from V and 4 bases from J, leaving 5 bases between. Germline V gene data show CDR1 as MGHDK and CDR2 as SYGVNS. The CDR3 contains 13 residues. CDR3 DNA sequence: TGTGCCAGCAGTGAAGCCCTCACCGGGGAGCTGTTTTTT. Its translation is CASSEALTGELFF.

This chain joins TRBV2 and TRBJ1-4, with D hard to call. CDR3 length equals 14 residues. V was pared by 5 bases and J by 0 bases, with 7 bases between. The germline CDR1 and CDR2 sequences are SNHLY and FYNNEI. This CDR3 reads CASSSPATNEKLFF. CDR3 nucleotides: TGTGCCAGCAGTTCCCCCGCAACTAATGAAAAACTGTTTTTT.

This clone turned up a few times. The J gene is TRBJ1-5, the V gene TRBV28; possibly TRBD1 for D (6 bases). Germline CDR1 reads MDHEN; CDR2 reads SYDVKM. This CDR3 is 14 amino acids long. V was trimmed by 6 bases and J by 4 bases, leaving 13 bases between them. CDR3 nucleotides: TGTGCCAGCAGCCTTAAGGACAGTAATCAGCCCCAGCATTTT. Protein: CASSLKDSNQPQHF.